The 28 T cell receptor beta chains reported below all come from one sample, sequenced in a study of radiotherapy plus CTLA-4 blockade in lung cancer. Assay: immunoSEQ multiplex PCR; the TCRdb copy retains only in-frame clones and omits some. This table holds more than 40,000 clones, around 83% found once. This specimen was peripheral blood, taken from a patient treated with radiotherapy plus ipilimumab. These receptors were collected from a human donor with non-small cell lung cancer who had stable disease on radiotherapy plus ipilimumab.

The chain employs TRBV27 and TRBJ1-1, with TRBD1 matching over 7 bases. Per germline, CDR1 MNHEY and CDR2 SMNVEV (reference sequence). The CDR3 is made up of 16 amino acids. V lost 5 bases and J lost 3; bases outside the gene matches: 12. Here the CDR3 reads CASSPDRDGVYTEAFF. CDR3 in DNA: TGTGCCAGCAGTCCCGACAGGGACGGGGTATACACTGAAGCTTTCTTT.

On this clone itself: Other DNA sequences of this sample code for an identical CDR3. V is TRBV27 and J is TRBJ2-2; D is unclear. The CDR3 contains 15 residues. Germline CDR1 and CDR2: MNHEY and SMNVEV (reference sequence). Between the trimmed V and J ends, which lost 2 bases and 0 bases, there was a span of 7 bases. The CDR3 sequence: CASSLKTPNTGELFF. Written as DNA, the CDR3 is TGTGCCAGCAGTTTAAAGACTCCGAACACCGGGGAGCTGTTTTTT.

The CDR3 sequence: CASSLFGATNEKLFF. The DNA of the CDR3 is TGTGCCAGCAGTTTATTCGGGGCAACTAATGAAAAACTGTTTTTT. The J gene is TRBJ1-4, the V gene TRBV28, with D unresolved. The CDR3 has 15 residues. Germline-derived CDR1 and CDR2 are MDHEN and SYDVKM. Deletions cut 1 base from V and 0 bases from J, with 6 bases between. The full variable domain, its missing parts supplied by reference TRBV28 and TRBJ1-4, is DVKVTQSSRYLVKRTGEKVFLECVQDMDHENMFWYRQDPGLGLRLIYFSYDVKMKEKGDIPEGYSVSREKKERFSLILESASTNQTSMYLCASSLFGATNEKLFFGSGTQLSVL.

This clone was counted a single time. The CDR3 DNA is TGCAGCGTTGAAGGAGCGGGAGGGCCGGGAGATACGCAGTATTTT. Protein: CSVEGAGGPGDTQYF. The chain carries TRBV29-1 and TRBJ2-3; 10 bases match TRBD2. Germline values: CDR1 SQVTM, CDR2 ANQGSEA. The CDR3 covers 15 residues. After removal of 1 base from V and 5 bases from J, the junction contained 6 bases not matched to a gene.

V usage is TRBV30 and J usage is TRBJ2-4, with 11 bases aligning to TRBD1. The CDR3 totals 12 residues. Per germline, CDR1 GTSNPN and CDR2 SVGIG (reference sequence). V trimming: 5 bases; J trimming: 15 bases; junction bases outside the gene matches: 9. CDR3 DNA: TGTGCCTGGGAACCGGGACAGGGGGTTCCGTACTTC. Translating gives CAWEPGQGVPYF.

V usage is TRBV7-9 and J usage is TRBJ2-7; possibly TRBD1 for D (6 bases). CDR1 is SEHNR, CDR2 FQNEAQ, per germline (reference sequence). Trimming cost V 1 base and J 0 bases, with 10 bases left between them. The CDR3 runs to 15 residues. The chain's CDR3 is CASSLGDKNSYEQYF. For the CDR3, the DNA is TGTGCCAGCAGCTTAGGGGACAAAAACTCCTACGAGCAGTACTTC.

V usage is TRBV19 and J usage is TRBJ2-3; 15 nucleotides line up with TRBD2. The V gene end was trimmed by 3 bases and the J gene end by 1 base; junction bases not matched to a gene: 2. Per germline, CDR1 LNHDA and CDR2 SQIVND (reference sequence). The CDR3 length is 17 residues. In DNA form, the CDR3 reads TGTGCCAGTAGTATCGGACTAGCGGGAGGGCGCACAGATACGCAGTATTTT. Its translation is CASSIGLAGGRTDTQYF.

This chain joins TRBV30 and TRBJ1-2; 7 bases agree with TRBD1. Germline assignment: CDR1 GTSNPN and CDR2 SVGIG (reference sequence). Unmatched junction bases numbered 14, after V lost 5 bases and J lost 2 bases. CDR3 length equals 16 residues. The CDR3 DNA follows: TGTGCCTGGCGCGGACGGGACAGTAAACCAAACTATGGCTACACCTTC. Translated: CAWRGRDSKPNYGYTF.

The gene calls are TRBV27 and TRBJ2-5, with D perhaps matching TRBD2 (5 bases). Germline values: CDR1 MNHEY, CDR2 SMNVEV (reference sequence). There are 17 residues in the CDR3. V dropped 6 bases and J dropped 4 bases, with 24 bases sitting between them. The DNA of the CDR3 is TGTGCCAGCAGCCTCCAGGTTCCAGGTTTGGCGGGAGAGACCCAGTACTTC. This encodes CASSLQVPGLAGETQYF.

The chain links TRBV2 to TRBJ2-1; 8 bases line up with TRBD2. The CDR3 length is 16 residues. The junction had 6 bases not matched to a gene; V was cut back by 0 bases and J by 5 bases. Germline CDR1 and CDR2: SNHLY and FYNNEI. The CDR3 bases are TGTGCCAGCAGTGAAGCTGAGCGGGAGCTCCACAATGAGCAGTTCTTC. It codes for CASSEAERELHNEQFF.

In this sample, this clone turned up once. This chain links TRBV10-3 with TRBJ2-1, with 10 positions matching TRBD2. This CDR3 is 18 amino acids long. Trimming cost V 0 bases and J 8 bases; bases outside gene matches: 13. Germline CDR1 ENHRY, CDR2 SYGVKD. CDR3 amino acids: CAISESVVASGSPHEQFF. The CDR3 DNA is TGTGCCATCAGTGAGTCTGTGGTTGCTAGCGGGAGCCCCCATGAGCAGTTCTTC.

The CDR3 coding sequence is TGTGCCAGCAACACATGGACTAACCCCACAGATACGCAGTATTTT. Its translation is CASNTWTNPTDTQYF. The chain recombines TRBV27 with TRBJ2-3; D possibly corresponds to TRBD2 (6 bases). This CDR3 is built from 15 residues. Between the trimmed V and J ends, which lost 7 bases and 2 bases, there was a span of 16 bases. Per germline, CDR1 MNHEY and CDR2 SMNVEV (reference sequence).

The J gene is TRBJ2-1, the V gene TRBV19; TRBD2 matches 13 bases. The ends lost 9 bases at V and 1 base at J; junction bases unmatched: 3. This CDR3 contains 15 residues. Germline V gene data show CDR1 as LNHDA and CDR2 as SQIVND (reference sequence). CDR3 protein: CASRTSGSSYNEQFF. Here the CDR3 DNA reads TGTGCCAGCAGGACTAGCGGGAGTTCCTACAATGAGCAGTTCTTC.

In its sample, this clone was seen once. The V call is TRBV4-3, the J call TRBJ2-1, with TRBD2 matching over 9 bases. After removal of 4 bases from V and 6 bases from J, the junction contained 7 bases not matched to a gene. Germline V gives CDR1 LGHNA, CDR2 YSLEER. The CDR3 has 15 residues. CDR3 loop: CASSRQLAGLNEQFF. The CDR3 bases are TGCGCCAGCAGCCGACAGCTAGCGGGACTCAATGAGCAGTTCTTC.

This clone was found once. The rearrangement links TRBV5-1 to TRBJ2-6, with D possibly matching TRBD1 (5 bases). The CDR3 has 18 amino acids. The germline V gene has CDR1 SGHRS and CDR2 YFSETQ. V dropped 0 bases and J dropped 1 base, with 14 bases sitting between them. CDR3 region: CASSLVTRAPSGANVLTF. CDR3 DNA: TGCGCCAGCAGCTTGGTGACCAGGGCACCTTCTGGGGCCAACGTCCTGACTTTC. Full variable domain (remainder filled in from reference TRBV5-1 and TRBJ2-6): KAGVTQTPRYLIKTRGQQVTLSCSPISGHRSVSWYQQTPGQGLQFLFEYFSETQRNKGNFPGRFSGRQFSNSRSEMNVSTLELGDSALYLCASSLVTRAPSGANVLTFGAGSRLTVL.

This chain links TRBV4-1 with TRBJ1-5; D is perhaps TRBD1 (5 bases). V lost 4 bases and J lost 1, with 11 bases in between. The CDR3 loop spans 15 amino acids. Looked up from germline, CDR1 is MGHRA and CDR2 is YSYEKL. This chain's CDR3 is CASSPGGESNQPQHF. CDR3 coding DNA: TGCGCCAGCAGCCCAGGAGGGGAGAGCAATCAGCCCCAGCATTTT.

CDR3 protein: CASSPRTGGNTGELFF. DNA for the CDR3: TGTGCCAGCAGTCCCCGGACTGGCGGGAACACCGGGGAGCTGTTTTTT. The chain carries TRBV27 and TRBJ2-2; tentative D call: TRBD2 (5 bases). V lost 5 bases, J lost 1 base, and 14 bases lay in between. The CDR3 sequence is 16 residues long. The V gene's germline CDR1 is MNHEY and CDR2 SMNVEV (reference sequence).

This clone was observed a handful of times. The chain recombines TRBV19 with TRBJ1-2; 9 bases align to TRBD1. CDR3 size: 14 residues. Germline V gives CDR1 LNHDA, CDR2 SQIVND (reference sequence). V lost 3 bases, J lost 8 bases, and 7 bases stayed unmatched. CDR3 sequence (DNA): TGTGCCAGTAGTATGGGGGGGACAGGGACCGGCTACACCTTC. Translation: CASSMGGTGTGYTF. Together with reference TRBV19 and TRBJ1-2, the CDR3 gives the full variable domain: DGGITQSPKYLFRKEGQNVTLSCEQNLNHDAMYWYRQDPGQGLRLIYYSQIVNDFQKGDIAEGYSVSREKKESFPLTVTSAQKNPTAFYLCASSMGGTGTGYTFGSGTRLTVV.

The CDR3 DNA follows: TGTGCCAGCAGCTTAAGGACAGCCGAACTCCACTTT. This encodes CASSLRTAELHF. The J gene is TRBJ1-6, the V gene TRBV7-2, with a weak D call TRBD1 (6 bases). V shed 2 bases and J shed 16 bases, with 12 bases lying between them. The germline V gene has CDR1 SGHTA and CDR2 FQGNSA. The CDR3 extends over 12 amino acids.

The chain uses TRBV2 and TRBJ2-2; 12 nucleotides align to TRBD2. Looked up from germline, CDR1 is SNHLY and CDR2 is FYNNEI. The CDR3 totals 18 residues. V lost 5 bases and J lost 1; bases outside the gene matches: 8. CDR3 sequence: CASSIRTSGKRNTGELFF. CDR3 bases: TGTGCCAGCAGTATCCGGACTAGCGGGAAGAGGAACACCGGGGAGCTGTTTTTT.

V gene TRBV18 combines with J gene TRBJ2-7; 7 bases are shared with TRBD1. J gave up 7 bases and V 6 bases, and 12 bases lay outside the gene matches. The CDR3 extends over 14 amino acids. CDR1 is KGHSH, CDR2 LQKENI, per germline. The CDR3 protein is CASSQLDRDVEQYF. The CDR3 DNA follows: TGTGCCAGCTCCCAATTAGACAGGGACGTTGAGCAGTACTTC.

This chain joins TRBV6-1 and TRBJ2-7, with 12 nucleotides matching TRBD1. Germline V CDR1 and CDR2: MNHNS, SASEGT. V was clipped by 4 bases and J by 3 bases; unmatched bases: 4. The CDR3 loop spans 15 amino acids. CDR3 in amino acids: CASSVGQGAIYEQYF. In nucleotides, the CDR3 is TGTGCCAGCAGTGTGGGACAGGGGGCTATCTACGAGCAGTACTTC.

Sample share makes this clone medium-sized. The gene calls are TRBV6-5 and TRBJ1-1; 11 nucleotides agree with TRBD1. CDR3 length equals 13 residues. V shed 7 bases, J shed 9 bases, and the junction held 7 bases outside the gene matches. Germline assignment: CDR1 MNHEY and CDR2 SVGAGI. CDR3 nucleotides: TGTGCCAGCAATCCCCGGGACAGGGGGAAAGCTTTCTTT. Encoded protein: CASNPRDRGKAFF.

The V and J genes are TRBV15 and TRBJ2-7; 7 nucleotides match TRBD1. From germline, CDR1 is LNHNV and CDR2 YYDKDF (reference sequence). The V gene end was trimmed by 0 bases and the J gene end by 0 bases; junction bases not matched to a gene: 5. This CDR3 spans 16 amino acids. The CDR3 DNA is TGTGCCACCAGCAGAGAAAGGGACAGTTTCTCCTACGAGCAGTACTTC. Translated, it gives CATSRERDSFSYEQYF.

The CDR3 sequence: CASAQGTNEKLFF. CDR3 coding DNA: TGTGCCAGCGCGCAGGGAACTAATGAAAAACTGTTTTTT. This chain connects TRBV7-9 to TRBJ1-4; a weak D match, TRBD1 (5 bases). The germline V gene encodes CDR1 SEHNR and CDR2 FQNEAQ (reference sequence). The CDR3 extends over 13 amino acids. Trimming left V 8 bases short and J 1 base short, with 8 bases between.

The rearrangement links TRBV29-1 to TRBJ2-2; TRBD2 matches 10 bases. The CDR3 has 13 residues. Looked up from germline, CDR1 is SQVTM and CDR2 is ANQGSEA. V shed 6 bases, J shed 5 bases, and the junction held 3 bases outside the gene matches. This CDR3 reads CSVKTSGTGELFF. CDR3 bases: TGCAGCGTCAAGACTAGCGGGACCGGGGAGCTGTTTTTT.

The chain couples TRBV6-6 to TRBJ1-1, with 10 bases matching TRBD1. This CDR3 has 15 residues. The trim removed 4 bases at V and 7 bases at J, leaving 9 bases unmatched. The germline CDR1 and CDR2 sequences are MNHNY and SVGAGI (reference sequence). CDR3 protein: CASSWTGGDLVEAFF. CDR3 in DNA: TGTGCCAGCAGTTGGACAGGGGGAGACCTTGTTGAAGCTTTCTTT.

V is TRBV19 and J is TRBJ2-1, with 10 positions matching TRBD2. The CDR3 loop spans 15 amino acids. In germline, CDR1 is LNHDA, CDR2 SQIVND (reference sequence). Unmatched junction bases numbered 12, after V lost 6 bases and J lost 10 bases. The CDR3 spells CASRQPGTSVYEQFF. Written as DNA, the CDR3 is TGTGCCAGTAGACAACCCGGGACTAGCGTTTACGAGCAGTTCTTC.